A selection of T cell receptor beta chains follows, all from one sample in a study of blood T cell repertoires in COVID-19. Method: immunoSEQ multiplex PCR; TCRdb's copy keeps in-frame clones and lacks some. The data show around 310,000 clones, over 80% seen once. Sequencing input: PBMCs or T cells enriched from blood (not recorded which). These receptors all come from a man younger than 45 who had recovered from COVID-19. Each CDR3 is given without its conserved first and last residue. Size tells how often a clone was seen (once, few, many) or the class of an expanded clone, and some rows leave it out.

CDR3aa,abundance,v_gene,j_gene
ASSTTGSYGYT,once,TRBV6-5,TRBJ1-2
ASSQGLAGLNEQF,once,TRBV3-1/TRBV3-2,TRBJ2-1
ASLPGTGYGYT,.,TRBV25-1,TRBJ1-2
ASSELAGEETQY,once,TRBV2,TRBJ2-5
ASSVEHYEQY,.,TRBV2,TRBJ2-7
ASRTNRDRGNYGYT,.,TRBV7-9,TRBJ1-2
ASTFRAGNTIY,.,TRBV12-3/TRBV12-4,TRBJ1-3
ASSSPGLATEAF,.,TRBV27,TRBJ1-1
ASSESGANVLT,.,TRBV19,TRBJ2-6
ASSIDWQGFGELF,.,TRBV19,TRBJ2-2
ASSPHRDPYEQY,.,TRBV3-1/TRBV3-2,TRBJ2-7
ASSPDFPGGTQY,.,TRBV5-4,TRBJ2-3
ASSLMTGENEQY,.,TRBV7-9,TRBJ2-7
ASSPPGGKTQY,.,TRBV7-8,TRBJ2-5
ASSLGYRGRNSPLH,once,TRBV7-6,TRBJ1-6
ASTFGRIGQGED,.,TRBV28,TRBJ1-2
ASSPVGGLNTEAF,.,TRBV5-4,TRBJ1-1
ASSYRTGSAYEQY,.,TRBV5-5,TRBJ2-7
ASGLEQGAEAF,.,TRBV12-5,TRBJ1-1
ASSLVRTDYGYT,.,TRBV7-2,TRBJ1-2
ASSERRGNYEQY,.,TRBV2,TRBJ2-7
ASSFAGQGAYDEQF,.,TRBV7-2,TRBJ2-1
AWQGGVNQPQH,.,TRBV30,TRBJ1-5
ASSSGGTGTYEQY,.,TRBV5-1,TRBJ2-7
ASSAPGSMNTEAF,.,TRBV9,TRBJ1-1
ASSRLTSGGAGKDTQY,.,TRBV3-1/TRBV3-2,TRBJ2-3
ASRTSGGDQETQY,.,TRBV4-2,TRBJ2-5
ASSHRGTNEKLF,once,TRBV27,TRBJ1-4
AISLGTETYEQY,once,TRBV10-3,TRBJ2-7
ASSPSDQPQH,.,TRBV6-2/TRBV6-3,TRBJ1-5
ASSQHGEGGEAF,.,TRBV3-1/TRBV3-2,TRBJ1-1
ASSPPSETQY,.,TRBV9,TRBJ2-5
ASSLDPRTGNFVDGYT,.,TRBV11-2,TRBJ1-2
ASSLGGARGGYT,.,TRBV5-4,TRBJ1-2
ASSEQFYNEQF,.,TRBV10-1,TRBJ2-1
AISESTGTEKLF,.,TRBV10-3,TRBJ1-4
ASSSSRDRFATNEKLF,.,TRBV28,TRBJ1-4
ASSPGQNYGYT,.,TRBV9,TRBJ1-2
ASSLSRGYEQY,.,TRBV12-3/TRBV12-4,TRBJ2-7
ANLRRDRGHEQY,.,TRBV2,TRBJ2-7
ASSLEGGLDTQY,.,TRBV5-1,TRBJ2-3
ASSQDRPRGLAKNIQY,.,TRBV3-1/TRBV3-2,TRBJ2-4
ASSPLGWRVANTGELF,.,TRBV13,TRBJ2-2
ASSAAGGDDTQY,once,TRBV6-1,TRBJ2-3
SAKPRDTTNEKLF,.,TRBV29-1,TRBJ1-4
ASSSGGGYYNEQF,once,TRBV5-4,TRBJ2-1
ASSVTGTSGNTIY,.,TRBV5-1,TRBJ1-3
ASRRDRVNGYT,.,TRBV2,TRBJ1-2
ASSQGSMGQKH,.,TRBV3-1/TRBV3-2,TRBJ1-5
ASSPGTGGKNTEAF,once,TRBV18,TRBJ1-1